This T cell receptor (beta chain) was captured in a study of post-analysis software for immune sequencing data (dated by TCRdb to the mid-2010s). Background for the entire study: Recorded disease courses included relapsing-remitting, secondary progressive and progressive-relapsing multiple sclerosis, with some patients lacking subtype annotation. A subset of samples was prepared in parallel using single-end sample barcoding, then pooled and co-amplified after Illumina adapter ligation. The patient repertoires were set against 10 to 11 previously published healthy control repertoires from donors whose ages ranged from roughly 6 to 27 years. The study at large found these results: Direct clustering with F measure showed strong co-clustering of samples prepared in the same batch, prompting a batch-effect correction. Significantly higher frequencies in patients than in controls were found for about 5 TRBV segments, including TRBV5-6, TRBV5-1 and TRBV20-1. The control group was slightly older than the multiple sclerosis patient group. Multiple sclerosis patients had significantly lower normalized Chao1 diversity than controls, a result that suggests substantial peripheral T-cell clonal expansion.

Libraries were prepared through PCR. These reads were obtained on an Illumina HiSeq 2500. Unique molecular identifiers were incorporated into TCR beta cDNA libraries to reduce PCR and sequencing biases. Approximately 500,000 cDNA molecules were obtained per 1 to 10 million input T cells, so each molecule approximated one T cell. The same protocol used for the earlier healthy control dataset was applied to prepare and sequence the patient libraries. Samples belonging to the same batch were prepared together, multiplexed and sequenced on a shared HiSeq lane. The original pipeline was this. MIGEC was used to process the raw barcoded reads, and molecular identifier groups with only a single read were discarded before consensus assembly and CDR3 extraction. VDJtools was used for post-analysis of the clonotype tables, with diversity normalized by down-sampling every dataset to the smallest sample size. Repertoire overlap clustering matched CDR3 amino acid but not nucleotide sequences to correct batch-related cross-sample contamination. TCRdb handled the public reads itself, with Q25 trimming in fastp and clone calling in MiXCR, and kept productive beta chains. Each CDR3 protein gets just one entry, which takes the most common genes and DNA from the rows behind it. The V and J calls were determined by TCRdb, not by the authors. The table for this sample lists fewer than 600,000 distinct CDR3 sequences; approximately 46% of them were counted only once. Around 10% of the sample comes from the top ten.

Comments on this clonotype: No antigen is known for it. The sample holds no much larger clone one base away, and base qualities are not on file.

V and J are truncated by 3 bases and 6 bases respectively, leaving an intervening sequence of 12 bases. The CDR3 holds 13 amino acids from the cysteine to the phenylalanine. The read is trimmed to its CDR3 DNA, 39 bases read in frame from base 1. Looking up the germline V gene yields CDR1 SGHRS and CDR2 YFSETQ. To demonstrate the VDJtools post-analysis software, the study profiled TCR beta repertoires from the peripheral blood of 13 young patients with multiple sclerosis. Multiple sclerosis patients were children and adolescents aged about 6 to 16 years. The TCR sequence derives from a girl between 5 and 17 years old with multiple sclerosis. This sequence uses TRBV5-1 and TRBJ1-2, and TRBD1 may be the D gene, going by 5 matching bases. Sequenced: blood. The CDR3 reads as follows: CASSWGTRDGYTF. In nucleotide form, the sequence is TGCGCCAGCAGCTGGGGGACTAGAGATGGCTACACCTTC. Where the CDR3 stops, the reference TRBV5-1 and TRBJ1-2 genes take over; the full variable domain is KAGVTQTPRYLIKTRGQQVTLSCSPISGHRSVSWYQQTPGQGLQFLFEYFSETQRNKGNFPGRFSGRQFSNSRSEMNVSTLELGDSALYLCASSWGTRDGYTFGSGTRLTVV.